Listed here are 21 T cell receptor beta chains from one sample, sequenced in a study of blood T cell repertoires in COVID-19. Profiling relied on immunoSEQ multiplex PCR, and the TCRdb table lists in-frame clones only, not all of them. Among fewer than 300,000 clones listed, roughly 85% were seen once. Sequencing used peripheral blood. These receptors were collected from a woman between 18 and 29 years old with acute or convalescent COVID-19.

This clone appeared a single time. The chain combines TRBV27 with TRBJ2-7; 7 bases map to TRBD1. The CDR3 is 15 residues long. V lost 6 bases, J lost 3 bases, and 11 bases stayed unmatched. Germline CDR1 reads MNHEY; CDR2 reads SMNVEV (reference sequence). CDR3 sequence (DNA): TGTGCCAGCAGCCAATCCGGGACAGTATACTACGAGCAGTACTTC. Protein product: CASSQSGTVYYEQYF.

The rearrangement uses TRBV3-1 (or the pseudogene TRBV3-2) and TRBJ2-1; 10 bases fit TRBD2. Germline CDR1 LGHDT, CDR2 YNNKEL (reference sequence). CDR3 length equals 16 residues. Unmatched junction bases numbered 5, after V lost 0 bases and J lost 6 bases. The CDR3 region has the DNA TGTGCCAGCAGCCAAGACTCTAGCGGGAGAATCAATGAGCAGTTCTTC. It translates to CASSQDSSGRINEQFF.

The CDR3 nucleotides are TGTGCCAGCTCACGTCTGGCCGAAAACAATGAGCAGTTCTTC. Translated: CASSRLAENNEQFF. This sequence joins TRBV18 and TRBJ2-1; D call uncertain. The CDR3 length is 14 residues. The germline CDR1 and CDR2 sequences are KGHSH and LQKENI. V lost 4 bases to trimming and J lost 5 bases, with 12 bases between them.

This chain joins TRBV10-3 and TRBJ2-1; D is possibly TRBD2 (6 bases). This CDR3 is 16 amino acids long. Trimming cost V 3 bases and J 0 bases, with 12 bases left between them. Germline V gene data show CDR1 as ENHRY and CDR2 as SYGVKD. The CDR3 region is CAISETAGSSYNEQFF. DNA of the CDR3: TGTGCCATCAGTGAAACGGCGGGGAGCTCCTACAATGAGCAGTTCTTC.

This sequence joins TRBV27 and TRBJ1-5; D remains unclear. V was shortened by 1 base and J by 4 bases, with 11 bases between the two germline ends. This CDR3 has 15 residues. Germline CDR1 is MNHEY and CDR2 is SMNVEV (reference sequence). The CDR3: CASSLYPNGNQPQHF. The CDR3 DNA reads TGTGCCAGCAGTTTATACCCTAACGGTAATCAGCCCCAGCATTTT.

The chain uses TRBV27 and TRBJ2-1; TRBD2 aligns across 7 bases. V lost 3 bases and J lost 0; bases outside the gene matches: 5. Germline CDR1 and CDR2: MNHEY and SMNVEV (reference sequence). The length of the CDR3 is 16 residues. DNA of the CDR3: TGTGCCAGCAGTTTCGCTAGCGGTGGCTCCTACAATGAGCAGTTCTTC. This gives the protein CASSFASGGSYNEQFF.

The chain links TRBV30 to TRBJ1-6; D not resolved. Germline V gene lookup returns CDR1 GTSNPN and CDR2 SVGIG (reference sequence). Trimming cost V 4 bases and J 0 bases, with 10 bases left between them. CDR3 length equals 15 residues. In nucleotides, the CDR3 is TGTGCCTGGATGAGGTGGAGCTCCTATAATTCACCCCTCCACTTT. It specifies CAWMRWSSYNSPLHF.

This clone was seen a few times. The DNA of the CDR3 is TGTGCCAGCAGCTTAGCGATTGGCAGGGGGCGTGAAAAACTGTTTTTT. It encodes CASSLAIGRGREKLFF. The genes are TRBV7-2 and TRBJ1-4; 8 positions match TRBD1. This CDR3 is built from 16 residues. V lost 0 bases to trimming and J lost 7 bases; unmatched junction nucleotides: 7. In germline, CDR1 is SGHTA, CDR2 FQGNSA.

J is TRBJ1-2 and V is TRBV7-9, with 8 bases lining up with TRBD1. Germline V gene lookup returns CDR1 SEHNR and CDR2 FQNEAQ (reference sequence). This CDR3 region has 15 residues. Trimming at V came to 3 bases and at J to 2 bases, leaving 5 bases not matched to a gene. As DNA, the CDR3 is TGTGCCAGCAGCTTCGGCGGGACAGGAAACTATGGCTACACCTTC. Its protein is CASSFGGTGNYGYTF.

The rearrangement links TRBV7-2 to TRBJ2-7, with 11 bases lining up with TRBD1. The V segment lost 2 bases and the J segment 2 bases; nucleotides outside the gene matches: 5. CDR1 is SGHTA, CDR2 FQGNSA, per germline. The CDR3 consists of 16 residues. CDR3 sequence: CASSLMSGQGAYEQYF. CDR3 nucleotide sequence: TGTGCCAGCAGCTTAATGTCGGGACAGGGGGCCTACGAGCAGTACTTC. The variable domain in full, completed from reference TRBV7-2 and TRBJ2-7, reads GAGVSQSPSNKVTEKGKDVELRCDPISGHTALYWYRQSLGQGLEFLIYFQGNSAPDKSGLPSDRFSAERTGGSVSTLTIQRTQQEDSAVYLCASSLMSGQGAYEQYFGPGTRLTVT.

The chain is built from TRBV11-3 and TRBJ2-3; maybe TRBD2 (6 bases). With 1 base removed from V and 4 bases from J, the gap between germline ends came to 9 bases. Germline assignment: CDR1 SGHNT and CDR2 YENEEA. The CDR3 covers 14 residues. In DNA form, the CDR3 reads TGTGCCAGCAGCTTAGCGGGAGCGGCAGATACGCAGTATTTT. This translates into CASSLAGAADTQYF.

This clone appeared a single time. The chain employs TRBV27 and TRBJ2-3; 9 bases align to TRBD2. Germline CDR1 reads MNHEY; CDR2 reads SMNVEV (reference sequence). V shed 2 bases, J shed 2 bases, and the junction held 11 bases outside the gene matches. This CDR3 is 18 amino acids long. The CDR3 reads CASSLAPRLAGTTDTQYF. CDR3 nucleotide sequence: TGTGCCAGCAGTTTAGCCCCGAGGCTAGCGGGGACCACAGATACGCAGTATTTT.

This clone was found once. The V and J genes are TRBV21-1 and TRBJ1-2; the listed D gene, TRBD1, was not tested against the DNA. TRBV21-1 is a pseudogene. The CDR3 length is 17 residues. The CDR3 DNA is TGTGCCAGCAGCAATCCCGAGACAGGGGCTACTAACTATGGCTACACCTTC. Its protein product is CASSNPETGATNYGYTF.

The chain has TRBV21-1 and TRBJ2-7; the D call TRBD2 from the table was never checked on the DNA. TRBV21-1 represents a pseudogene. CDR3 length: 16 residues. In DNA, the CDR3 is TGTGCCAGCAGCAAAGCCCAGCGGGAGTTTCTCTACGAGCAGTACTTC. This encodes CASSKAQREFLYEQYF.

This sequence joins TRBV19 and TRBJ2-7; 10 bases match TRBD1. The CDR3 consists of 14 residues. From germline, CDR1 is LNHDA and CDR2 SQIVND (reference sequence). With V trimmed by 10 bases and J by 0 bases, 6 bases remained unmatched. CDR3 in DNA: TGTGCCACCCTCGGGACAGGGGCCTCCTACGAGCAGTACTTC. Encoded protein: CATLGTGASYEQYF.

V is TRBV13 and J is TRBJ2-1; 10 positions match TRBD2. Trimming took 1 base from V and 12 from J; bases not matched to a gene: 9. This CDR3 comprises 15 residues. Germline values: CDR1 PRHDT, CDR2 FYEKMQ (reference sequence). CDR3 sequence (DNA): TGTGCCAGCAGCTTAGCAGCGGGAGGGCCGGTAAGGCAGTTCTTC. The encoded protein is CASSLAAGGPVRQFF.

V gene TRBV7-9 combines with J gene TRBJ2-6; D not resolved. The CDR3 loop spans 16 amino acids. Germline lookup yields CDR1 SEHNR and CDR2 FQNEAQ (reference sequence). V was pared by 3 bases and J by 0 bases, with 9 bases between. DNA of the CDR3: TGTGCCAGCAGCTTTCTCCCGGGCTCTGGGGCCAACGTCCTGACTTTC. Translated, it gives CASSFLPGSGANVLTF. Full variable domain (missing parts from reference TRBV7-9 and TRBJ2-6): DTGVSQNPRHKITKRGQNVTFRCDPISEHNRLYWYRQTLGQGPEFLTYFQNEAQLEKSRLLSDRFSAERPKGSFSTLEIQRTEQGDSAMYLCASSFLPGSGANVLTFGAGSRLTVL.

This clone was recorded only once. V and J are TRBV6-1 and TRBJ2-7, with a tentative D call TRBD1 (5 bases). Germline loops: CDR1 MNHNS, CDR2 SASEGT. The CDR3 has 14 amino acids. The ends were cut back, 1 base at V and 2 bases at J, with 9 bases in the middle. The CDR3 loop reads CASSEDRFPYEQYF. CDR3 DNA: TGTGCCAGCAGTGAAGACAGGTTCCCCTACGAGCAGTACTTC.

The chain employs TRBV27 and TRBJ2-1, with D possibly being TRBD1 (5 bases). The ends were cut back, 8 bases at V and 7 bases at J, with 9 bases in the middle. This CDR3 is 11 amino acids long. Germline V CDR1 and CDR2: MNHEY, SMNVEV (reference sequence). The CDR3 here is CASGRGNEQFF. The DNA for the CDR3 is TGTGCCAGCGGTAGGGGAAATGAGCAGTTCTTC.

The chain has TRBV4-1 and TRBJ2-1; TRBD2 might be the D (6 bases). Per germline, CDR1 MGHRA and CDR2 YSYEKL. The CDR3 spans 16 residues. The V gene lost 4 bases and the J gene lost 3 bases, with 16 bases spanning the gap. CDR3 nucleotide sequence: TGCGCCAGCAGCCCATTATGGACGCGGGACTACAATGAGCAGTTCTTC. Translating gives CASSPLWTRDYNEQFF.

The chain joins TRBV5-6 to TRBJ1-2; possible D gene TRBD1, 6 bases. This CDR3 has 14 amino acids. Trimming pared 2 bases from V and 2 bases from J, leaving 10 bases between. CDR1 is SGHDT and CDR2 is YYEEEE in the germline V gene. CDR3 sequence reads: CASSFGQSNYGYTF. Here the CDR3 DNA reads TGTGCCAGCAGCTTTGGACAGTCCAACTATGGCTACACCTTC.